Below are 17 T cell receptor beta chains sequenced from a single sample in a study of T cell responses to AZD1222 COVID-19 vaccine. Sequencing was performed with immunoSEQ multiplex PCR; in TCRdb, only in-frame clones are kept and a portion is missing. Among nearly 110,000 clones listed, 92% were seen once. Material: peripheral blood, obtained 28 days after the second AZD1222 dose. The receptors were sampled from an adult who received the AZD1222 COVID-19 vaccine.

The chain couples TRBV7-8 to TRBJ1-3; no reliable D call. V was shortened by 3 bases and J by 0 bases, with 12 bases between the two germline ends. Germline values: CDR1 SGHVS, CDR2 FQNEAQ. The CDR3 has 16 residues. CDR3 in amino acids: CASSLRTRYSGNTIYF. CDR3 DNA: TGTGCCAGCAGCTTGAGGACGCGATACTCTGGAAACACCATATATTTT.

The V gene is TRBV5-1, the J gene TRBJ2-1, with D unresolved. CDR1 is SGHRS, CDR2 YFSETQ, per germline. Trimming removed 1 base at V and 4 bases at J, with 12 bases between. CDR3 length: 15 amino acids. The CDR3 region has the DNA TGCGCCAGCAGCTTGACTGGATTACAATACAATGAGCAGTTCTTC. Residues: CASSLTGLQYNEQFF.

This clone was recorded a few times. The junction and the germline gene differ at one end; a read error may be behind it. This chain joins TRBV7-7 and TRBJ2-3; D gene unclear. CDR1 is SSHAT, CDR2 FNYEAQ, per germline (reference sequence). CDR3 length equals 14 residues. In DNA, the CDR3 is TGTGCTAGCAGCTTAGGCCAGTTCACAGATACGCAGTATTTT. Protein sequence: CASSLGQFTDTQYF.

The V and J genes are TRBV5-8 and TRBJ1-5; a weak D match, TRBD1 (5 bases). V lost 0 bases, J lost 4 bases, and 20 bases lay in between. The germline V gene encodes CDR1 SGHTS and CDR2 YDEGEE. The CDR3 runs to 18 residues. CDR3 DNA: TGTGCCAGCAGCTTGGCCCTCGACAGTAGCTATAGTAATCAGCCCCAGCATTTT. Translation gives CASSLALDSSYSNQPQHF.

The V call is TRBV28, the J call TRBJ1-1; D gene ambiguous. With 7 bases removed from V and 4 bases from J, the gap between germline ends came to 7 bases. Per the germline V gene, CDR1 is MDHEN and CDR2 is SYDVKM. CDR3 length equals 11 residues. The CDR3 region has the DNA TGTGCCAGCAATACAGTCACTGAAGCTTTCTTT. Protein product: CASNTVTEAFF.

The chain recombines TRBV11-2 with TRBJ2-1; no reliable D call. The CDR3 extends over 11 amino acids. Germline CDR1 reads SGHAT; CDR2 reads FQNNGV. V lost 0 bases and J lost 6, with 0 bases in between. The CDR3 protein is CASSLDNEQFF. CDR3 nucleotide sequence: TGTGCCAGCAGCTTAGACAATGAGCAGTTCTTC.

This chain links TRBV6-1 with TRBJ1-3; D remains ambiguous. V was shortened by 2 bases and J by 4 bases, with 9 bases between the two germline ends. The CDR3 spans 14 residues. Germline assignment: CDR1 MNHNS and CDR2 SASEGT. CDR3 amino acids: CASSEPVQGNTIYF. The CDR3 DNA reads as TGTGCCAGCAGTGAACCTGTACAGGGAAACACCATATATTTT.

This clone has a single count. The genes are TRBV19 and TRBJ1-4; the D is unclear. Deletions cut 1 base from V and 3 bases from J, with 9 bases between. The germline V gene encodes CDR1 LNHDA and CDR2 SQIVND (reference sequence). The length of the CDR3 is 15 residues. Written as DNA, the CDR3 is TGTGCCAGTAGTATAGGTGGCAGAGCTAATGAAAAACTGTTTTTT. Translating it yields CASSIGGRANEKLFF.

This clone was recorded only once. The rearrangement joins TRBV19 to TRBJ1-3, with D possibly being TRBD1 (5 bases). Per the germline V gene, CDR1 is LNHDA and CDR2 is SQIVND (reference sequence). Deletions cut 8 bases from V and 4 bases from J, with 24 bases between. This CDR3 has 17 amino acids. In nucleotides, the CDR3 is TGTGCCAGTTCCTCCCCCAGGCTAGGGGTAAAAGGAAACACCATATATTTT. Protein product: CASSSPRLGVKGNTIYF.

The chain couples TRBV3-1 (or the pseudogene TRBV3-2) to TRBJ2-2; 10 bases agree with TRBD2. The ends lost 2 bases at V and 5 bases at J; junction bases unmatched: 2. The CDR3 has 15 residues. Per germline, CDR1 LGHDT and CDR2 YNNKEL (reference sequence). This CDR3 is CASSQSSGRTGELFF. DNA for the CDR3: TGTGCCAGCAGCCAATCTAGCGGGAGAACCGGGGAGCTGTTTTTT.

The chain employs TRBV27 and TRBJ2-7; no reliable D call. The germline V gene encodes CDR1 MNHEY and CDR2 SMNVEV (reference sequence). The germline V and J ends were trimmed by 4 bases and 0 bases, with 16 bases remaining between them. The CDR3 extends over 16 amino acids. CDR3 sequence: CASSSEQSPLSYEQYF. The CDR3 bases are TGTGCCAGCAGTTCCGAACAGAGCCCCCTCTCCTACGAGCAGTACTTC.

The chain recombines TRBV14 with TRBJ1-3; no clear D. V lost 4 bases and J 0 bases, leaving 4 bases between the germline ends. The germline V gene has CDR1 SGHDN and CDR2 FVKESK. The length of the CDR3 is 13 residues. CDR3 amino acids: CASSPSSGNTIYF. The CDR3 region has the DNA TGTGCCAGCAGCCCAAGCTCTGGAAACACCATATATTTT.

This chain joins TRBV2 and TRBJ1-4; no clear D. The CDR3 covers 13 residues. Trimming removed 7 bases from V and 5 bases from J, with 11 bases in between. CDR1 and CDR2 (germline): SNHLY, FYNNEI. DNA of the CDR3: TGTGCCAGCACGGGGTCCGGGAATGAAAAACTGTTTTTT. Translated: CASTGSGNEKLFF.

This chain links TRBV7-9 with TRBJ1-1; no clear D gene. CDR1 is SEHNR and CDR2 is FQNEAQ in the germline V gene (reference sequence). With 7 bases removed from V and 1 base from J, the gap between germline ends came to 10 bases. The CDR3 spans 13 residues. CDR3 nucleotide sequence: TGTGCCAGCATCAGACCGGGGAACACTGAAGCTTTCTTT. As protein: CASIRPGNTEAFF.

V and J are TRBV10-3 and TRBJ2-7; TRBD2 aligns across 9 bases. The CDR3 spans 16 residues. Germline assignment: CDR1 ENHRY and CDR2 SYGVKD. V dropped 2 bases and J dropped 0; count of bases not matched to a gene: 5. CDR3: CAISESGGSISYEQYF. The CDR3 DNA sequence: TGTGCCATCAGTGAGAGCGGGGGGTCAATCTCCTACGAGCAGTACTTC.

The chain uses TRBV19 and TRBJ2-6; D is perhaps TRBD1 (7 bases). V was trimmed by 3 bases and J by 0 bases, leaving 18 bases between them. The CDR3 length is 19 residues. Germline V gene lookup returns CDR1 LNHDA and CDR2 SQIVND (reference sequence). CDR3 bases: TGTGCCAGTAGTATCCGGGGGACAGCCCTATCCTCTGGGGCCAACGTCCTGACTTTC. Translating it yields CASSIRGTALSSGANVLTF.

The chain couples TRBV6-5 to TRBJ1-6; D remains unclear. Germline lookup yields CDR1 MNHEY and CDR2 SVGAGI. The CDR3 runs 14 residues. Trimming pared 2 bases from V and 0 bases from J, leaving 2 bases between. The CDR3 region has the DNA TGTGCCAGCAGTTACAGCTCCTATAATTCACCCCTCCACTTT. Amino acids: CASSYSSYNSPLHF.